The next 3 T cell receptor beta chains were all read from a single sample in a study of blood T cells in healthy people across ages. Next came a second PCR, run for about 7 to 12 cycles, which used a sample-barcoded 5' primer along with a J-beta primer mix. Each CDR3 protein is one row after TCRdb ran MiXCR on the 5' RACE reads. The sample holds roughly 2 million distinct CDR3 sequences, roughly 49% seen once. Sample: blood. The receptors were sampled from a woman in her forties in good health.

This clonotype was seen only a few times. The chain links TRBV28 to TRBJ2-1; TRBD2 matches 7 bases. The germline V gene has CDR1 MDHEN and CDR2 SYDVKM. The CDR3 is made up of 17 amino acids. The V and J ends lost 5 bases and 0 bases, in that order; junction bases with no gene match: 10. CDR3 sequence (DNA): TGTGCCAGCAGTCCCCTTTTGGGGGGGAGCTCCTACAATGAGCAGTTCTTC. Encoded protein: CASSPLLGGSSYNEQFF.

This chain connects TRBV11-1 to TRBJ2-6, with TRBD1 identical over 8 bases. Looked up from germline, CDR1 is SGHAT and CDR2 is FQDESV (reference sequence). The V segment lost 1 base and the J segment 3 bases; nucleotides outside the gene matches: 8. The length of the CDR3 is 18 residues. CDR3 in DNA: TGTGCCAGCAGCTTAGGACAGGGGCCCGGAAGTGGGGCCAACGTCCTGACTTTC. The encoded protein is CASSLGQGPGSGANVLTF.

This clonotype showed up just a few times. The CDR3 here is CASSLGQNNEKLFF. CDR3 nucleotide sequence: TGTGCCAGCAGCTTGGGACAGAATAATGAAAAACTGTTTTTT. The chain joins TRBV5-5 to TRBJ1-4; the D gene is possibly TRBD1 (5 bases). V lost 0 bases and J lost 4, with 7 bases in between. This CDR3 spans 14 amino acids. Germline V CDR1 and CDR2: SGHKS, YYEKEE (reference sequence).